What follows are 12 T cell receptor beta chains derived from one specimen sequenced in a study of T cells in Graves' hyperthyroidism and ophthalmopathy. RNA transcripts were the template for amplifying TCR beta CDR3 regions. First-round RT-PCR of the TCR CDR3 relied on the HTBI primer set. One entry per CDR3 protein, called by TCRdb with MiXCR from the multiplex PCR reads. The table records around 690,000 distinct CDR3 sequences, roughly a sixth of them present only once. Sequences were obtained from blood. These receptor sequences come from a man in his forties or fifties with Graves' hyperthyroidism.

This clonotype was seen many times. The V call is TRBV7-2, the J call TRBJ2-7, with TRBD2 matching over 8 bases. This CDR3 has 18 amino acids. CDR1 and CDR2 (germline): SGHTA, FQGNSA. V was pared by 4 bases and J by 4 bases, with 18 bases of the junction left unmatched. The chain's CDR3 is CASSSLFGGGGSLYEQYF. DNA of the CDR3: TGTGCCAGCAGCTCTCTTTTCGGGGGGGGCGGGAGTCTGTACGAGCAGTACTTC.

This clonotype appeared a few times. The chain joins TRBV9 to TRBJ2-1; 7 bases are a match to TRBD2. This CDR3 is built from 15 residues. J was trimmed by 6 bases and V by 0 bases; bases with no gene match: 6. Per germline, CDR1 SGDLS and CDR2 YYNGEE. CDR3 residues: CASSVEAGITNEQFF. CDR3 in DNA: TGTGCCAGCAGCGTAGAAGCGGGGATAACCAATGAGCAGTTCTTC. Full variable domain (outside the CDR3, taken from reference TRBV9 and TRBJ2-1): DSGVTQTPKHLITATGQRVTLRCSPRSGDLSVYWYQQSLDQGLQFLIQYYNGEERAKGNILERFSAQQFPDLHSELNLSSLELGDSALYFCASSVEAGITNEQFFGPGTRLTVL.

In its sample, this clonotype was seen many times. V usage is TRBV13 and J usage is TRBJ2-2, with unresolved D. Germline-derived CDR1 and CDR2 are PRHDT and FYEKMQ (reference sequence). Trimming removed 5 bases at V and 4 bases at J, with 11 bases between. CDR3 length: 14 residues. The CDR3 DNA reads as TGTGCCAGCAGCCCCTGGCTAGGCACCGGGGAGCTGTTTTTT. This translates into CASSPWLGTGELFF.

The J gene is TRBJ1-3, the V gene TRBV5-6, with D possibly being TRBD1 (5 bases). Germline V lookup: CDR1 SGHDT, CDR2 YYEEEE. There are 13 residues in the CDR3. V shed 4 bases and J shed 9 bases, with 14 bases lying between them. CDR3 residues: CASSRTLEVTIYF. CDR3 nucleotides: TGTGCCAGCAGCCGGACACTGGAGGTCACCATATATTTT.

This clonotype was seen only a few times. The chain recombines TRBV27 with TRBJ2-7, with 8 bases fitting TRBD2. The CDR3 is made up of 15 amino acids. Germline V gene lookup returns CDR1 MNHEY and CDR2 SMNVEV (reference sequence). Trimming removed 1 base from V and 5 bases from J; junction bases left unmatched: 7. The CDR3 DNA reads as TGTGCCAGCAGTTTATTCAGCGGGAGTGTAAACGAGCAGTACTTC. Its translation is CASSLFSGSVNEQYF.

In DNA, the CDR3 is TGTGCCAGTAGTATTATAGGCGGGGGCGGGGGACTAGCGGGTAATGAGCAGTTCTTC. Protein product: CASSIIGGGGGLAGNEQFF. The chain links TRBV19 to TRBJ2-1, with 12 bases that match TRBD2. This CDR3 has 19 residues. Germline V gene sequence: CDR1 LNHDA, CDR2 SQIVND (reference sequence). The junction had 16 bases not matched to a gene; V was cut back by 3 bases and J by 7 bases.

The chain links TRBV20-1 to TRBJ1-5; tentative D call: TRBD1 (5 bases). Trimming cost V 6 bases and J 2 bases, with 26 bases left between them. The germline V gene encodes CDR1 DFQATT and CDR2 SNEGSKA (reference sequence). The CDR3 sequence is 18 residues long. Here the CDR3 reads CSARAFTGYGGGNQPQHF. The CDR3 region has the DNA TGCAGTGCCCGCGCCTTCACAGGCTATGGTGGGGGCAATCAGCCCCAGCATTTT.

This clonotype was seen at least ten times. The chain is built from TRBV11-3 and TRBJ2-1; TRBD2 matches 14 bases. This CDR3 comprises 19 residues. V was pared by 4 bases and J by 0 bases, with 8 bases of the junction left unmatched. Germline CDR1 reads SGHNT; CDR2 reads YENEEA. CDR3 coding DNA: TGTGCCAGCAGCTCGGGACTAGCGGGAGAAAGGGGCTCCTACAATGAGCAGTTCTTC. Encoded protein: CASSSGLAGERGSYNEQFF.

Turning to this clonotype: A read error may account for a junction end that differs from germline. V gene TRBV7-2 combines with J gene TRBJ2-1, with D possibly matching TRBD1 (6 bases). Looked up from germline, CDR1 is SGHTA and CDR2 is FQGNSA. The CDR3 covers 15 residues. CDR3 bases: TGTGCCAGCAGCTTAGTTGGGACAACTAGGAATGGGCAGTTCTTC. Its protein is CASSLVGTTRNGQFF.

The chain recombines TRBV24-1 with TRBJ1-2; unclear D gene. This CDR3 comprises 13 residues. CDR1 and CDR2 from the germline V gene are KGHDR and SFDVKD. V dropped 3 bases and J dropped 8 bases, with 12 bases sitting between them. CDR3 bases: TGTGCCACCAGTGATCGTGGCAGCGAAGGCTACACCTTC. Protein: CATSDRGSEGYTF.

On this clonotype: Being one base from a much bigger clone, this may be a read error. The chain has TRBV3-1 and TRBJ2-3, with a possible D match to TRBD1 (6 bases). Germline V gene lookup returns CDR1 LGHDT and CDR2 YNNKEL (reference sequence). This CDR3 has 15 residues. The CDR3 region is CASRLGHQATDTQDF. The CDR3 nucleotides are TGTGCCAGCAGGCTGGGACACCAAGCCACAGATACGCAGGATTTT.

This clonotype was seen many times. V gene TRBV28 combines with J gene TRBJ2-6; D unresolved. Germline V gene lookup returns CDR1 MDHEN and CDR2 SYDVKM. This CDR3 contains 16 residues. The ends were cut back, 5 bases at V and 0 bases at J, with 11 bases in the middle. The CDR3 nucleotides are TGTGCCAGCAGTCTTTATGGTGGCTCTGGGGCCAACGTCCTGACTTTC. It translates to CASSLYGGSGANVLTF.